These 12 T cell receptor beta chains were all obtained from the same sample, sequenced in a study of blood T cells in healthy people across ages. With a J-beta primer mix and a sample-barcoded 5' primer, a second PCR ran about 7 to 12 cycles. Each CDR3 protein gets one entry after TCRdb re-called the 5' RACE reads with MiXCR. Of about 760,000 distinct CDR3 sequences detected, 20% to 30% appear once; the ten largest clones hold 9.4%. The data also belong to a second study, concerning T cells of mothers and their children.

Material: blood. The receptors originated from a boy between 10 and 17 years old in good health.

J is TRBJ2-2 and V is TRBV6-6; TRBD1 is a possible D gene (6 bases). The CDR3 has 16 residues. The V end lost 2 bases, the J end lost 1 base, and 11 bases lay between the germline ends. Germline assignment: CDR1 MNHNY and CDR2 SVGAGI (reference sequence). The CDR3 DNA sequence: TGTGCCAGCAGTTACATACAGGGTGGGAACACCGGGGAGCTGTTTTTT. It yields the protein CASSYIQGGNTGELFF.

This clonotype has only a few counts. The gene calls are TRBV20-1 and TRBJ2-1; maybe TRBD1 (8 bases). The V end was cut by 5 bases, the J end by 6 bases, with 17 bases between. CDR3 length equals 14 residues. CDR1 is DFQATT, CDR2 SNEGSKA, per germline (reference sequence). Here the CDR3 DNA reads TGCAGTGCTTGTAGCGGGCAGGGGGCCAATGAGCAGTTCTTC. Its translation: CSACSGQGANEQFF.

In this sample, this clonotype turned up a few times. CDR3 nucleotide sequence: TGTGCCAGCAGTAGGACAGGGATGGGGACCGGGGAGCTGTTTTTT. This sequence encodes CASSRTGMGTGELFF. The chain couples TRBV28 to TRBJ2-2; 8 bases are a match to TRBD1. Germline V CDR1 and CDR2: MDHEN, SYDVKM. The V gene end was trimmed by 5 bases and the J gene end by 5 bases; junction bases not matched to a gene: 7. This CDR3 contains 15 residues.

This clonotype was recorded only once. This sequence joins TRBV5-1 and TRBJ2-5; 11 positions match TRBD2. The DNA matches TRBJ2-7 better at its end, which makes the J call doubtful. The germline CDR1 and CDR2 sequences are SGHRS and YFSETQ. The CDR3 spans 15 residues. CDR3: CASSLELAGENEQYF. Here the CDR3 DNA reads TGCGCCAGCAGCTTGGAACTAGCGGGGGAGAACGAGCAGTACTTC.

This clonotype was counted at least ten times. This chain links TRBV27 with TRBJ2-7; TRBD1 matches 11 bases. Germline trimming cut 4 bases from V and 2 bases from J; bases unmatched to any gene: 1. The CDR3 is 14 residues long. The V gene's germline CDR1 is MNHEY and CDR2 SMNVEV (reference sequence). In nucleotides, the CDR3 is TGTGCCAGCAGTTGGACAGGGGGCACCTACGAGCAGTACTTC. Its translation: CASSWTGGTYEQYF.

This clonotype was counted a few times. CDR3: CAISEVGGAEQYF. CDR3 DNA sequence: TGTGCCATCAGTGAGGTAGGGGGCGCCGAGCAGTACTTC. V is TRBV10-3 and J is TRBJ2-7; 7 bases are shared with TRBD1. J gave up 6 bases and V 2 bases, and 4 bases lay outside the gene matches. CDR1 is ENHRY and CDR2 is SYGVKD in the germline V gene. CDR3 length: 13 residues.

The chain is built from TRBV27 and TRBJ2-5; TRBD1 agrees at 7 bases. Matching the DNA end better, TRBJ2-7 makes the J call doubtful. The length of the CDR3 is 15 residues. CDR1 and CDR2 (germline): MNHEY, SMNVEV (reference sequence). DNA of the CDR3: TGTGCCAGCAGTGCGATCTGGGACAGCCTCTACGAGCAGTACTTC. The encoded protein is CASSAIWDSLYEQYF.

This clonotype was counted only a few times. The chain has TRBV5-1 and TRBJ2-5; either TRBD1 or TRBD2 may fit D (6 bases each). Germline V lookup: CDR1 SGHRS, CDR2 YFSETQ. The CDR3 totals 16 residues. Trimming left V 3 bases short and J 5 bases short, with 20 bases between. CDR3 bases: TGCGCCAGCAGCTCCCGAGGGGGACTCAACTTCGAGACCCAGTACTTC. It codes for CASSSRGGLNFETQYF.

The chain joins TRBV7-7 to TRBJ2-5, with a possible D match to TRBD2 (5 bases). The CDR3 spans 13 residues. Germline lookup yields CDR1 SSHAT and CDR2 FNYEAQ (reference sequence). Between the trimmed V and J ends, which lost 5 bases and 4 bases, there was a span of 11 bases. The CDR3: CASSREIGETQYF. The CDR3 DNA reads TGTGCCAGCAGCAGGGAGATAGGAGAGACCCAGTACTTC.

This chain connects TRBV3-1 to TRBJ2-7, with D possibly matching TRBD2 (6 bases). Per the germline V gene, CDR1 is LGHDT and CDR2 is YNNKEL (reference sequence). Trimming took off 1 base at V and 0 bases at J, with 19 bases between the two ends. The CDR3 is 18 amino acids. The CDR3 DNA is TGTGCCAGCAGCCAAGTAAGCCCCCCCGGAGGGGTCTCCTACGAGCAGTACTTC. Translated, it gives CASSQVSPPGGVSYEQYF.

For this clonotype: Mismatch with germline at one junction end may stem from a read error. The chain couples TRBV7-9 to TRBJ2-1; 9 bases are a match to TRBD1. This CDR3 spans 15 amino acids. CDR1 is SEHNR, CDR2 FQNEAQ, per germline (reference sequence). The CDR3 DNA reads TGTACCAGCAGCAATCCGGGACAGGGCTACAATGAGCAGTTCTTC. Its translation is CTSSNPGQGYNEQFF. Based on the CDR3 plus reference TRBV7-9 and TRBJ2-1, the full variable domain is DTGVSQNPRHKITKRGQNVTFRCDPISEHNRLYWYRQTLGQGPEFLTYFQNEAQLEKSRLLSDRFSAERPKGSFSTLEIQRTEQGDSAMYLCTSSNPGQGYNEQFFGPGTRLTVL.

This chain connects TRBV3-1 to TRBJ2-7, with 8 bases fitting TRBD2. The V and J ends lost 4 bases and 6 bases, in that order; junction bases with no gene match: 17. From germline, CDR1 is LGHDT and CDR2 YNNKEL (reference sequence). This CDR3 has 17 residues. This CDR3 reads CASSLMSGGIGGLEQYF. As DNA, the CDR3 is TGTGCCAGCAGCCTGATGAGCGGGGGTATTGGAGGGCTCGAGCAGTACTTC.